This is a list of T cell receptor beta chains from one sample in a study of cytomegalovirus exposure and HLA in healthy donors. Some clones are missing from TCRdb's copy, which holds only in-frame ones; the method was immunoSEQ multiplex PCR. The table lists more than 95,000 clones. The source material was PBMCs. These receptors were obtained from a man aged 40-55 years in good health and CMV-seronegative. Both conserved end residues are part of each CDR3. D genes are given only for firm matches. Rows give clone size only sometimes, using once, few, many, or a class for an expanded clone.

V gene	clone size	J gene	D gene	CDR3 DNA	CDR3 protein
TRBV5-1	NA	TRBJ2-3	TRBD1	TGCGCCAGCAGCTCAGGGACAGGGGACGATACGCAGTATTTT	CASSSGTGDDTQYF
TRBV6-5	NA	TRBJ1-3	NA	TGTGCCAGCACCTCAGGGGTCTCTGGAAACACCATATATTTT	CASTSGVSGNTIYF
TRBV11-2	NA	TRBJ2-2	NA	TGTGCCAGCAGCCCACGATTGGACAACCTGATCGGGGAGCTGTTTTTT	CASSPRLDNLIGELFF
TRBV5-4	NA	TRBJ1-3	NA	TGTGCCAGCAGCAGCGGGGGGGGAAACACCATATATTTT	CASSSGGGNTIYF
TRBV12-1	NA	TRBJ2-2	NA	TGTGCCAGCAGCTTTGTAGTGAACACCGGGGAGCTGTTTTTT	CASSFVVNTGELFF
TRBV11-2	NA	TRBJ1-3	NA	TGTGCCAGCAGCCCCCGGACAGCTACGTTTGTAAGAAACACCATATATTTT	CASSPRTATFVRNTIYF
TRBV2	NA	TRBJ2-3	NA	TGTGCCAGCAAAGCGGCCGGCGATACGCAGTATTTT	CASKAAGDTQYF
TRBV6-5	medium-sized	TRBJ2-1	TRBD2	TGTGCCAGCAGTTACGAGGCGGGAGGGCCTAATGAGCAGTTCTTC	CASSYEAGGPNEQFF
TRBV11-2	NA	TRBJ1-2	NA	TGTGCCAGCAGCTTAGCTGACTATGGCTACACCTTC	CASSLADYGYTF
TRBV6-6	NA	TRBJ2-7	TRBD1	TGTGCCAGCAATCAACAGGGGTACTCCTACGAGCAGTACTTC	CASNQQGYSYEQYF
TRBV7-2	NA	TRBJ2-5	TRBD2	TGTGCCAGCAGCCCGACGGGGGGGAGAGAGACCCAGTACTTC	CASSPTGGRETQYF
TRBV2	NA	TRBJ1-1	NA	TGTGCCAGCAGCGACCTGTTAGTACAGGGTCCTTTAACCTCTACCGAAGCTTTCTTT	CASSDLLVQGPLTSTEAFF
TRBV5-8	NA	TRBJ1-5	TRBD1	TGTGCCAGCAGCGTGGGGACAGTGGCTCAGCCCCAGCATTTT	CASSVGTVAQPQHF
TRBV5-6	NA	TRBJ2-7	TRBD2	TGTGCCAGCAGCTTGGGGACTAGCTTCTACGAGCAGTACTTC	CASSLGTSFYEQYF
TRBV5-4	NA	TRBJ2-2	NA	TGTGCCAGCAGCTCCCCGGCTAGCGAGAACACCGGGGAGCTGTTTTTT	CASSSPASENTGELFF
TRBV7-2	NA	TRBJ1-1	NA	TGTGCCAGCAGCGAATCCCGGTCCGGTGAAGCTTTCTTT	CASSESRSGEAFF
TRBV5-1	NA	TRBJ2-3	TRBD2	TGCGCCAGCAGCTTGTCGGTAGCGGGGGGGCTTAGAGGTACAGATACGCAGTATTTT	CASSLSVAGGLRGTDTQYF
TRBV7-8	NA	TRBJ2-7	NA	TGTGCCAGCAGCCGGAGCTCCTACGAGCAGTACTTC	CASSRSSYEQYF
TRBV2	NA	TRBJ1-6	NA	TGTGCCAGCAGTGAATGGGGCATAAATTCACCCCTCCACTTT	CASSEWGINSPLHF
TRBV7-8	NA	TRBJ1-5	NA	TGTGCCAGCAGCTTTTCTCCCGGGTCAGCCCAGCATTTT	CASSFSPGSAQHF
TRBV18	NA	TRBJ1-5	TRBD1	TGTGCCAGCTCACCACCTGGACAGGGGATAGGGCAGCCCCAGCATTTT	CASSPPGQGIGQPQHF
TRBV18	NA	TRBJ1-2	NA	TGTGCCAGCTCACCATCAGGGCAGGATAACTATGGCTACACCTTC	CASSPSGQDNYGYTF
TRBV28	NA	TRBJ2-7	TRBD2	TGTGCCAGCAGCCGACTAGCGGGCACTACCTACGAGCAGTACTTC	CASSRLAGTTYEQYF
TRBV5-4	NA	TRBJ2-5	TRBD2	TGTGCCAGCAGCCCGACTAGCGGGGGGGCAGAGACCCAGTACTTC	CASSPTSGGAETQYF
TRBV5-1	NA	TRBJ2-5	TRBD2	TGCGCCAGCAGCCCCGGGACTAGCGGGGGGGAGACCCAGTACTTC	CASSPGTSGGETQYF